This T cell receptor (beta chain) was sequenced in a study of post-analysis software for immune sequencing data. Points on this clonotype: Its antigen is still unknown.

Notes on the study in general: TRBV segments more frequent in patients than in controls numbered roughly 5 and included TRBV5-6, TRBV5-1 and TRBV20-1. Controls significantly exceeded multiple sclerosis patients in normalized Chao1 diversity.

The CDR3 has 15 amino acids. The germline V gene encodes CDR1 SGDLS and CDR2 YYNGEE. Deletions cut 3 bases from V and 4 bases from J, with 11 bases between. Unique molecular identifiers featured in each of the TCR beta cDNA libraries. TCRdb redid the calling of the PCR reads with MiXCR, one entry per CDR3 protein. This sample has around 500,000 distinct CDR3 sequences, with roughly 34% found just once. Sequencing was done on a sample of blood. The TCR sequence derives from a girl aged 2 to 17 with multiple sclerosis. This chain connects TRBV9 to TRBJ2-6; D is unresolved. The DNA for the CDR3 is TGTGCCAGCAGCGGTCTATCCTGGGGGGCCAACGTCCTGACTTTC. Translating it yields CASSGLSWGANVLTF.